The 27 T cell receptor beta chains below come from one sample, sequenced in a study of cytomegalovirus exposure and HLA in healthy donors. PCR amplification relied on 60 Vbeta primers (plus 13 Jbeta primers). Sequenced by immunoSEQ multiplex PCR; TCRdb stores in-frame clones only, minus some. The sample holds about 80,000 clones; about 80% are singletons and the top ten take roughly a quarter. The sequencing input was PBMCs. The receptor source for this set is a woman aged 45-59 years in good health and CMV-seropositive.

This clone was found once. The rearrangement links TRBV5-5 to TRBJ1-6; 8 nucleotides match TRBD1. CDR1 is SGHKS and CDR2 is YYEKEE in the germline V gene (reference sequence). The CDR3 totals 14 residues. V lost 0 bases to trimming and J lost 9 bases; unmatched junction nucleotides: 2. CDR3 residues: CASSLETGGSPLHF. In DNA form, the CDR3 reads TGTGCCAGCAGCTTGGAAACAGGGGGTTCACCCCTCCACTTT.

The chain's CDR3 is CASSYLGGSGYTF. In DNA form, the CDR3 reads TGTGCCAGCAGTTACCTGGGGGGAAGCGGCTACACCTTC. The V and J genes are TRBV6-5 and TRBJ1-2; a weak D match, TRBD1 (5 bases). Germline assignment: CDR1 MNHEY and CDR2 SVGAGI. V was shortened by 2 bases and J by 8 bases, with 12 bases between the two germline ends. This CDR3 has 13 amino acids.

This CDR3 reads CATSRDRGGTEAFF. The CDR3 coding sequence is TGTGCCACCAGCAGAGATAGAGGGGGCACTGAAGCTTTCTTT. The V gene is TRBV15, the J gene TRBJ1-1; D might be TRBD1 (6 bases). The length of the CDR3 is 14 residues. Trimming took 0 bases from V and 4 from J, leaving 9 bases between them. CDR1 LNHNV and CDR2 YYDKDF come from the germline V gene (reference sequence).

This clone turned up a few times. This chain joins TRBV29-1 and TRBJ1-5; TRBD1 matches 8 bases. Germline V gene lookup returns CDR1 SQVTM and CDR2 ANQGSEA. The V segment lost 7 bases and the J segment 1 base; nucleotides outside the gene matches: 6. The CDR3 spans 14 residues. CDR3 residues: CSAGGGGSNQPQHF. CDR3 nucleotides: TGCAGCGCAGGGGGCGGTGGGAGCAATCAGCCCCAGCATTTT.

This chain connects TRBV7-3 to TRBJ2-5; D is undetermined. The V end lost 2 bases, the J end lost 3 bases, and 10 bases lay between the germline ends. The CDR3 loop spans 14 amino acids. Germline assignment: CDR1 SGHTA and CDR2 FQGTGA. The CDR3: CASSLGGWEETQYF. Written as DNA, the CDR3 is TGTGCCAGCAGCTTAGGCGGCTGGGAAGAGACCCAGTACTTC.

The chain couples TRBV19 to TRBJ2-3, with D unresolved. CDR1 LNHDA and CDR2 SQIVND come from the germline V gene (reference sequence). V shed 3 bases and J shed 3 bases, with 7 bases lying between them. The CDR3 extends over 13 amino acids. In DNA, the CDR3 is TGTGCCAGTAGTATGCGAGATACAGATACGCAGTATTTT. It encodes CASSMRDTDTQYF.

The chain employs TRBV30 and TRBJ1-4; a possible D gene is TRBD1 (5 bases). The CDR3 extends over 13 amino acids. Germline CDR1 reads GTSNPN; CDR2 reads SVGIG (reference sequence). CDR3 sequence: CAGSGTTNEKLFF. In nucleotides, the CDR3 is TGTGCAGGTAGCGGGACGACTAATGAAAAACTGTTTTTT.

The V gene is TRBV6-1, the J gene TRBJ1-2; no firm D call. This CDR3 spans 15 amino acids. Germline-derived CDR1 and CDR2 are MNHNS and SASEGT. V was pared by 4 bases and J by 8 bases, with 20 bases between. DNA of the CDR3: TGTGCCAGCAGTGGAGGCATTCTCGAGTCGCGCGGCTACACCTTC. As protein: CASSGGILESRGYTF.

The chain recombines TRBV6-6 with TRBJ1-5, with 7 nucleotides matching TRBD1. From germline, CDR1 is MNHNY and CDR2 SVGAGI (reference sequence). The CDR3 spans 14 residues. Losses at the gene ends were 6 bases for V and 1 base for J; bases not matched to a gene: 3. The CDR3 bases are TGTGCCAGCAGGGTGACAGGGAGCAATCAGCCCCAGCATTTT. It translates to CASRVTGSNQPQHF.

The CDR3 DNA follows: TGCACCAGCAGCCCCTGGGGGGGGGAAAGTGCGGGGGGCTACGAGCAGTACGTC. Protein: CTSSPWGGESAGGYEQYV. The rearrangement uses TRBV1 and TRBJ2-7; TRBD2 is the table's D call and was not checked against the DNA. TRBV1 is a known pseudogene. The CDR3 consists of 18 residues.

The chain joins TRBV6-5 to TRBJ2-2; D is uncertain. Germline-derived CDR1 and CDR2 are MNHEY and SVGAGI. CDR3 length: 13 amino acids. Trimming removed 7 bases from V and 1 base from J, with 7 bases in between. In DNA form, the CDR3 reads TGTGCCAGCATAAAGCGGAACACCGGGGAGCTGTTTTTT. This sequence encodes CASIKRNTGELFF.

The genes are TRBV18 and TRBJ2-1; 11 nucleotides line up with TRBD2. The CDR3 is made up of 17 amino acids. With 1 base clipped from V and 2 bases from J, the junction kept 4 bases outside the gene matches. The germline V gene encodes CDR1 KGHSH and CDR2 LQKENI. CDR3 nucleotides: TGTGCCAGCTCACCACGGACTAGCGGGCATACCTACAATGAGCAGTTCTTC. Its translation is CASSPRTSGHTYNEQFF.

V usage is TRBV29-1 and J usage is TRBJ2-3; tentative D call: TRBD2 (6 bases). The CDR3 has 15 amino acids. Looked up from germline, CDR1 is SQVTM and CDR2 is ANQGSEA. The V and J ends lost 2 bases and 0 bases respectively, with 12 bases between them. The CDR3 loop is CSVESGLASTDTQYF. As DNA, the CDR3 is TGCAGCGTTGAATCCGGGCTAGCGAGCACAGATACGCAGTATTTT.

The chain has TRBV19 and TRBJ1-1; a possible D gene is TRBD1 (5 bases). Germline assignment: CDR1 LNHDA and CDR2 SQIVND (reference sequence). This CDR3 region has 16 residues. Deletions cut 7 bases from V and 0 bases from J, with 18 bases between. CDR3: CASIHPGAGLNTEAFF. The CDR3 DNA reads TGTGCCAGTATCCACCCAGGAGCAGGGCTGAACACTGAAGCTTTCTTT.

This sequence joins TRBV21-1 and TRBJ2-7; TRBD2 is taken as the D call from the table, unchecked against the DNA. TRBV21-1 is classified as a pseudogene. The CDR3 length is 14 residues. In nucleotides, the CDR3 is TGTGCCAGCAGCAAATACGCTAGCTCCTACGAGCAGTACGTC. Amino acid sequence: CASSKYASSYEQYV.

The V call is TRBV11-2, the J call TRBJ1-5; TRBD1 agrees at 9 bases. The CDR3 sequence is 15 residues long. V lost 5 bases, J lost 6 bases, and 8 bases stayed unmatched. CDR1 and CDR2 from the germline V gene are SGHAT and FQNNGV. CDR3 loop: CASSVGTGSVQPQHF. The CDR3 DNA reads as TGTGCCAGCAGCGTCGGGACAGGGTCGGTTCAGCCCCAGCATTTT.

The CDR3 DNA is TGTGCCAGCAGTTCTGGGACAGATGGTGAGCAGTTCTTC. Translating gives CASSSGTDGEQFF. The chain is built from TRBV6-5 and TRBJ2-1; the match to TRBD1 covers 7 bases. CDR1 is MNHEY and CDR2 is SVGAGI in the germline V gene. The CDR3 totals 13 residues. V trimming: 4 bases; J trimming: 9 bases; junction bases outside the gene matches: 6.

This clone has a single count. The chain uses TRBV27 and TRBJ2-7; 8 nucleotides match TRBD2. CDR3 size: 14 residues. The germline CDR1 and CDR2 sequences are MNHEY and SMNVEV (reference sequence). After removal of 1 base from V and 9 bases from J, the junction contained 8 bases not matched to a gene. As DNA, the CDR3 is TGTGCCAGCAGTTTATATCCTAGCGGGCTCCCGCAGTACGTC. Protein product: CASSLYPSGLPQYV.

J is TRBJ2-5 and V is TRBV27; 7 positions match TRBD2. From germline, CDR1 is MNHEY and CDR2 SMNVEV (reference sequence). V gave up 8 bases and J gave up 5 bases; unmatched junction bases: 8. This CDR3 region has 13 residues. CDR3: CASSPGGGETQYF. The DNA of the CDR3 is TGTGCCAGCTCACCGGGAGGCGGGGAGACCCAGTACTTC.

This clone was detected only a few times. The rearrangement uses TRBV5-6 and TRBJ2-2, with D perhaps matching TRBD1 (6 bases). V was cut by 6 bases and J by 4 bases, with 13 bases left in between. The CDR3 length is 14 residues. Germline V lookup: CDR1 SGHDT, CDR2 YYEEEE. CDR3 bases: TGTGCCAGCACCCACAGGGTAGGCACCGGGGAGCTGTTTTTT. Its translation is CASTHRVGTGELFF.

This clone was seen a handful of times. The V gene is TRBV9, the J gene TRBJ1-1, with 9 nucleotides matching TRBD1. Germline V gene sequence: CDR1 SGDLS, CDR2 YYNGEE. Losses at the gene ends were 3 bases for V and 4 bases for J; bases not matched to a gene: 1. The CDR3 extends over 13 amino acids. CDR3: CASSEGQGTEAFF. CDR3 DNA: TGTGCCAGCAGCGAGGGACAGGGCACTGAAGCTTTCTTT. Variable domain in full (rest from reference TRBV9 and TRBJ1-1): DSGVTQTPKHLITATGQRVTLRCSPRSGDLSVYWYQQSLDQGLQFLIQYYNGEERAKGNILERFSAQQFPDLHSELNLSSLELGDSALYFCASSEGQGTEAFFGQGTRLTVV.

This clone was picked up one time. V usage is TRBV5-1 and J usage is TRBJ2-2, with D maybe TRBD2 (6 bases). The germline V gene encodes CDR1 SGHRS and CDR2 YFSETQ. Trimming took off 4 bases at V and 1 base at J, with 14 bases between the two ends. This CDR3 contains 16 residues. The CDR3 loop is CASSVTGTLNTGELFF. Here the CDR3 DNA reads TGCGCCAGCAGCGTGACCGGGACTTTGAACACCGGGGAGCTGTTTTTT.

The chain employs TRBV27 and TRBJ2-2, with a tentative D call TRBD2 (5 bases). With 7 bases removed from V and 8 bases from J, the gap between germline ends came to 17 bases. Looked up from germline, CDR1 is MNHEY and CDR2 is SMNVEV (reference sequence). The CDR3 is made up of 14 amino acids. The CDR3 DNA follows: TGTGCCAGCAAGCCTCTAAGAGGGCCGGGGGAGCTGTTTTTT. Translation: CASKPLRGPGELFF.

This sequence joins TRBV9 and TRBJ1-4, with 12 nucleotides matching TRBD1. The CDR3 is made up of 17 amino acids. V trimming: 4 bases; J trimming: 5 bases; junction bases outside the gene matches: 9. CDR1 and CDR2 (germline): SGDLS, YYNGEE. CDR3 in amino acids: CASSLRDRGLRNEKLFF. The CDR3 nucleotides are TGTGCCAGCAGCCTCCGGGACAGGGGGCTTCGGAATGAAAAACTGTTTTTT.

The rearrangement uses TRBV6-1 and TRBJ1-3; possibly TRBD1 for D (6 bases). Germline V gene sequence: CDR1 MNHNS, CDR2 SASEGT. The CDR3 totals 15 residues. Trimming stripped 4 bases from V and 0 bases from J, with 10 bases between. This chain's CDR3 is CASSARTVSGNTIYF. The CDR3 DNA is TGTGCCAGCAGTGCCCGGACAGTCTCTGGAAACACCATATATTTT.

This clone has a single count. The chain combines TRBV29-1 with TRBJ1-1; 7 nucleotides align to TRBD1. CDR1 SQVTM and CDR2 ANQGSEA come from the germline V gene. CDR3 length: 12 residues. V shed 6 bases, J shed 1 base, and the junction held 2 bases outside the gene matches. CDR3 protein: CSVGGQNTEAFF. CDR3 sequence (DNA): TGCAGCGTAGGGGGCCAGAACACTGAAGCTTTCTTT.

This clone was counted only a few times. The V and J genes are TRBV7-9 and TRBJ2-6; 12 nucleotides line up with TRBD2. Per the germline V gene, CDR1 is SEHNR and CDR2 is FQNEAQ (reference sequence). The J segment lost 1 base and the V segment lost 3 bases, leaving 4 bases of the junction unmatched. The CDR3 has 18 amino acids. Here the CDR3 reads CASSFPSGRGSGANVLTF. The CDR3 DNA is TGTGCCAGCAGCTTCCCTAGCGGGAGGGGATCTGGGGCCAACGTCCTGACTTTC.